This T cell receptor beta chain stems from a study of shared clonotypes between healthy human individuals. The germline gives CDR1 MNHNS, CDR2 SASEGT. V gave up 1 base and J gave up 0 bases; unmatched junction bases: 6. The CDR3 has 18 amino acids. Sequencing was performed with immunoSEQ multiplex PCR; in TCRdb, only in-frame clones are kept and a portion is missing. The table includes over 2 million clones, around 92% detected once. The receptor's source is a man younger than 30 in good health. Some clones in this sample may be carry-over from other donors' samples. Source material: naive CD4+ T cells from PBMCs. The subset here: CD45RA+ positively selected. The V and J genes are TRBV6-1 and TRBJ2-1; the match to TRBD2 covers 10 bases. The CDR3 reads CASSEERLAGVSYNEQFF. In DNA form, the CDR3 reads TGTGCCAGCAGTGAAGAAAGGCTAGCGGGAGTCTCCTACAATGAGCAGTTCTTC.